Listed below are T cell receptor beta chains from one sample, sequenced in a study of control samples from healthy donors and cancer patients. Assay: immunoSEQ multiplex PCR; the TCRdb copy retains only in-frame clones and omits some. The sample lists approximately 37,000 clones; 90% to 95% were seen once. What was sequenced was blood. The receptors derive from a woman in her 50s in good health. CDR3s include the opening cysteine and the closing phenylalanine or tryptophan. The D gene is left open where the match is weak. Some rows have no size entry. The others give once, few or many, or a class for an expanded clone.

j_gene: TRBJ2-2; abundance: -; v_gene: TRBV3-1/TRBV3-2; d_gene: TRBD2; CDR3aa: CASSPLRWSGGPNTGELFF; CDR3nt: TGTGCCAGCAGCCCCCTGAGATGGAGCGGGGGCCCGAACACCGGGGAGCTGTTTTTT
j_gene: TRBJ1-1; abundance: -; v_gene: TRBV12-3/TRBV12-4; d_gene: TRBD1; CDR3aa: CASSWDRGTEAFF; CDR3nt: TGTGCCAGCAGTTGGGACAGGGGCACTGAAGCTTTCTTT
j_gene: TRBJ2-1; abundance: -; v_gene: TRBV7-2; d_gene: TRBD2; CDR3aa: CASSLGAGGTNEQFF; CDR3nt: TGTGCCAGCAGCTTAGGAGCGGGGGGGACCAATGAGCAGTTCTTC
j_gene: TRBJ1-2; abundance: -; v_gene: TRBV7-6; d_gene: -; CDR3aa: CASSFPKPENRESGYTF; CDR3nt: TGTGCCAGCAGCTTCCCAAAGCCAGAGAACAGGGAAAGCGGCTACACCTTC
j_gene: TRBJ2-6; abundance: -; v_gene: TRBV19; d_gene: -; CDR3aa: CASSFLPTGANVLTF; CDR3nt: TGTGCCAGTAGTTTCCTACCGACAGGGGCCAACGTCCTGACTTTC
j_gene: TRBJ2-1; abundance: -; v_gene: TRBV28; d_gene: TRBD2; CDR3aa: CASLGLEGGDTYNEQFF; CDR3nt: TGTGCCAGCTTGGGACTAGAGGGAGGGGATACCTACAATGAGCAGTTCTTC
j_gene: TRBJ1-5; abundance: -; v_gene: TRBV7-2; d_gene: -; CDR3aa: CASSLQGFSNQPQHF; CDR3nt: TGTGCCAGCAGCTTACAAGGGTTTAGCAATCAGCCCCAGCATTTT
j_gene: TRBJ1-1; abundance: -; v_gene: TRBV10-1; d_gene: -; CDR3aa: CASPPPQGISEAFF; CDR3nt: TGCGCCAGCCCCCCCCCGCAGGGGATTTCTGAAGCTTTCTTT
j_gene: TRBJ2-2; abundance: -; v_gene: TRBV6-4; d_gene: -; CDR3aa: CASPPEGQNTGELFF; CDR3nt: TGTGCCAGCCCACCTGAGGGACAGAACACCGGGGAGCTGTTTTTT
j_gene: TRBJ1-4; abundance: -; v_gene: TRBV6-1; d_gene: -; CDR3aa: CASNEQPATNEKLFF; CDR3nt: TGTGCCAGCAATGAACAGCCCGCAACTAATGAAAAACTGTTTTTT
j_gene: TRBJ1-2; abundance: -; v_gene: TRBV28; d_gene: TRBD1; CDR3aa: CASSSDREASYGYTF; CDR3nt: TGTGCCAGCAGTTCGGACAGGGAGGCCTCCTATGGCTACACCTTC
j_gene: TRBJ1-1; abundance: -; v_gene: TRBV7-9; d_gene: TRBD1; CDR3aa: CASSSSRGPGGNTEAFF; CDR3nt: TGTGCCAGCAGCTCGTCCCGTGGGCCAGGGGGTAACACTGAAGCTTTCTTT
j_gene: TRBJ2-2; abundance: -; v_gene: TRBV11-2; d_gene: -; CDR3aa: CASSLGGVNTRELFF; CDR3nt: TGTGCCAGCAGCTTAGGAGGGGTGAACACCAGGGAGCTGTTTTTT
j_gene: TRBJ2-7; abundance: -; v_gene: TRBV28; d_gene: TRBD1; CDR3aa: CASRWTGDYEQYF; CDR3nt: TGTGCCAGCAGGTGGACAGGGGACTACGAGCAGTACTTC
j_gene: TRBJ1-2; abundance: -; v_gene: TRBV7-9; d_gene: TRBD1; CDR3aa: CASSFQQGIGSYTF; CDR3nt: TGTGCCAGCAGCTTTCAACAGGGGATCGGCAGCTACACCTTC
j_gene: TRBJ1-4; abundance: -; v_gene: TRBV6-2/TRBV6-3; d_gene: -; CDR3aa: CASSGENEKLFF; CDR3nt: TGTGCCAGCAGTGGAGAGAATGAAAAACTGTTTTTT
j_gene: TRBJ1-6; abundance: -; v_gene: TRBV7-9; d_gene: -; CDR3aa: CASSFYQGGSPLHF; CDR3nt: TGTGCCAGCAGCTTTTATCAGGGAGGATCACCCCTCCACTTT
j_gene: TRBJ1-6; abundance: -; v_gene: TRBV6-6; d_gene: -; CDR3aa: CASSIGTDNSPLHF; CDR3nt: TGTGCCAGCAGCATCGGGACTGATAATTCACCCCTCCACTTT
j_gene: TRBJ2-3; abundance: -; v_gene: TRBV4-1; d_gene: -; CDR3aa: CASSQETGTQYF; CDR3nt: TGCGCCAGCAGCCAAGAAACCGGGACGCAGTATTTT
j_gene: TRBJ2-1; abundance: -; v_gene: TRBV12-5; d_gene: TRBD2; CDR3aa: CASGPGLAGDLRDEQFF; CDR3nt: TGTGCTAGTGGTCCCGGACTAGCGGGGGATTTGCGCGATGAGCAGTTCTTC
j_gene: TRBJ2-5; abundance: -; v_gene: TRBV7-9; d_gene: -; CDR3aa: CASSLAVGRRYQETQYF; CDR3nt: TGTGCCAGCAGCTTAGCGGTTGGGAGGCGCTACCAAGAGACCCAGTACTTC
j_gene: TRBJ2-5; abundance: -; v_gene: TRBV4-1; d_gene: -; CDR3aa: CASSQDPGTKETQYF; CDR3nt: TGCGCCAGCAGCCAAGATCCTGGGACAAAAGAGACCCAGTACTTC
j_gene: TRBJ2-7; abundance: -; v_gene: TRBV28; d_gene: -; CDR3aa: CASSFWDVRSYEQYF; CDR3nt: TGTGCCAGCAGTTTCTGGGACGTTCGCTCCTACGAGCAGTACTTC
j_gene: TRBJ2-7; abundance: few; v_gene: TRBV3-1/TRBV3-2; d_gene: -; CDR3aa: CASSQGEGFGFHEQYF; CDR3nt: TGTGCCAGCAGCCAAGGGGAAGGGTTTGGATTCCACGAGCAGTACTTC
j_gene: TRBJ1-1; abundance: -; v_gene: TRBV7-8; d_gene: -; CDR3aa: CASSPQGITEAFF; CDR3nt: TGTGCCAGCAGTCCACAGGGAATCACTGAAGCTTTCTTT
j_gene: TRBJ1-4; abundance: once; v_gene: TRBV19; d_gene: -; CDR3aa: CASSSQGGTNEKLFF; CDR3nt: TGTGCCAGTAGTTCCCAGGGAGGGACTAATGAAAAACTGTTTTTT
j_gene: TRBJ1-4; abundance: -; v_gene: TRBV28; d_gene: -; CDR3aa: CASSLAGEKLFF; CDR3nt: TGTGCCAGCAGTTTAGCGGGTGAAAAACTGTTTTTT
j_gene: TRBJ2-2; abundance: -; v_gene: TRBV29-1; d_gene: TRBD1; CDR3aa: CSVPRQGATNTGELFF; CDR3nt: TGCAGCGTCCCACGACAGGGGGCTACGAACACCGGGGAGCTGTTTTTT
j_gene: TRBJ1-3; abundance: once; v_gene: TRBV7-3; d_gene: -; CDR3aa: CASSPPTAVASGNTIYF; CDR3nt: TGTGCCAGCAGCCCGCCGACAGCTGTAGCCTCTGGAAACACCATATATTTT
j_gene: TRBJ2-5; abundance: -; v_gene: TRBV28; d_gene: -; CDR3aa: CASSKLEASQETQYF; CDR3nt: TGTGCCAGCAGCAAACTAGAAGCGAGCCAAGAGACCCAGTACTTC
j_gene: TRBJ1-6; abundance: -; v_gene: TRBV3-1/TRBV3-2; d_gene: -; CDR3aa: CASSPQAAHNSPLHF; CDR3nt: TGTGCCAGCAGCCCCCAGGCGGCCCATAATTCACCCCTCCACTTT
j_gene: TRBJ2-1; abundance: -; v_gene: TRBV19; d_gene: TRBD1; CDR3aa: CASRSRGQGNSHNNYNEQFF; CDR3nt: TGTGCCAGTCGATCCCGCGGACAGGGAAACTCTCATAACAACTACAATGAGCAGTTCTTC
j_gene: TRBJ1-2; abundance: -; v_gene: TRBV19; d_gene: -; CDR3aa: CASSIIAGTLTRDYGYTF; CDR3nt: TGTGCCAGTAGTATTATTGCCGGGACACTAACCCGGGACTATGGCTACACCTTC
j_gene: TRBJ2-7; abundance: -; v_gene: TRBV7-8; d_gene: TRBD2; CDR3aa: CASSRRTSGGIDEQYF; CDR3nt: TGTGCCAGCAGCCGAAGGACTAGCGGGGGGATCGACGAGCAGTACTTC
j_gene: TRBJ1-5; abundance: -; v_gene: TRBV6-2/TRBV6-3; d_gene: -; CDR3aa: CASSWAGDNQPQHF; CDR3nt: TGTGCCAGCAGTTGGGCAGGGGACAATCAGCCCCAGCATTTT
j_gene: TRBJ1-5; abundance: -; v_gene: TRBV6-5; d_gene: -; CDR3aa: CASSGGWGNQPQHF; CDR3nt: TGTGCCAGCAGCGGGGGGTGGGGCAATCAGCCCCAGCATTTT
j_gene: TRBJ2-7; abundance: -; v_gene: TRBV3-1/TRBV3-2; d_gene: -; CDR3aa: CASSQDPTSGYEQYF; CDR3nt: TGTGCCAGCAGCCAAGATCCGACTAGTGGCTACGAGCAGTACTTC
j_gene: TRBJ1-1; abundance: once; v_gene: TRBV10-3; d_gene: TRBD1; CDR3aa: CAIRTGGGNTEAFF; CDR3nt: TGTGCCATCAGAACAGGGGGGGGGAACACTGAAGCTTTCTTT
j_gene: TRBJ1-3; abundance: -; v_gene: TRBV12-3/TRBV12-4; d_gene: -; CDR3aa: CASSLNTGNTIYF; CDR3nt: TGTGCCAGCAGTCTCAATACTGGAAACACCATATATTTT
j_gene: TRBJ1-3; abundance: -; v_gene: TRBV6-5; d_gene: TRBD1; CDR3aa: CASSYQQGGAGNTIYF; CDR3nt: TGTGCCAGCAGTTATCAACAGGGGGGCGCTGGAAACACCATATATTTT
j_gene: TRBJ1-2; abundance: -; v_gene: TRBV3-1/TRBV3-2; d_gene: -; CDR3aa: CASSEGSGDGYTF; CDR3nt: TGTGCCAGCAGCGAGGGTTCGGGGGACGGCTACACCTTC
j_gene: TRBJ2-7; abundance: -; v_gene: TRBV28; d_gene: TRBD1; CDR3aa: CASSHPRGSYEQYF; CDR3nt: TGTGCCAGCAGCCACCCCAGGGGGTCCTACGAGCAGTACTTC
j_gene: TRBJ1-1; abundance: -; v_gene: TRBV7-3; d_gene: -; CDR3aa: CASSLTVWAEEAFF; CDR3nt: TGTGCCAGCAGCTTAACGGTTTGGGCAGAGGAAGCTTTCTTT
j_gene: TRBJ2-1; abundance: -; v_gene: TRBV20-1; d_gene: -; CDR3aa: CSASRTYNEQFF; CDR3nt: TGCAGTGCTAGTCGGACCTACAATGAGCAGTTCTTC
j_gene: TRBJ1-4; abundance: -; v_gene: TRBV6-5; d_gene: TRBD1; CDR3aa: CASSRRDSYEKLFF; CDR3nt: TGTGCCAGCAGCCGACGGGACAGTTATGAAAAACTGTTTTTT
j_gene: TRBJ1-2; abundance: -; v_gene: TRBV28; d_gene: -; CDR3aa: CASSSAGYGYTF; CDR3nt: TGTGCCAGCAGTTCCGCGGGATATGGCTACACCTTC
j_gene: TRBJ2-7; abundance: -; v_gene: TRBV6-5; d_gene: -; CDR3aa: CASSYSTAYEQYF; CDR3nt: TGTGCCAGCAGTTACTCGACAGCCTACGAGCAGTACTTC
j_gene: TRBJ1-4; abundance: -; v_gene: TRBV5-6; d_gene: TRBD1; CDR3aa: CASSLGSRGLTNEKLFF; CDR3nt: TGTGCCAGCAGCTTGGGTTCTAGGGGGCTAACTAATGAAAAACTGTTTTTT
j_gene: TRBJ1-4; abundance: -; v_gene: TRBV6-5; d_gene: -; CDR3aa: CASTTHTNEKLFF; CDR3nt: TGTGCCAGCACGACCCATACTAATGAAAAACTGTTTTTT
j_gene: TRBJ2-7; abundance: -; v_gene: TRBV7-2; d_gene: -; CDR3aa: CASSASNEQYF; CDR3nt: TGTGCCAGCAGCGCCTCCAACGAGCAGTACTTC
j_gene: TRBJ2-7; abundance: -; v_gene: TRBV29-1; d_gene: -; CDR3aa: CSVEDHRTWYF; CDR3nt: TGCAGCGTTGAAGATCATAGGACGTGGTACTTC
j_gene: TRBJ1-1; abundance: -; v_gene: TRBV2; d_gene: -; CDR3aa: CASSGMQGNTEAFF; CDR3nt: TGTGCCAGCAGTGGTATGCAGGGGAACACTGAAGCTTTCTTT
j_gene: TRBJ2-3; abundance: -; v_gene: TRBV24-1; d_gene: TRBD2; CDR3aa: CATSGAGGPRDTQYF; CDR3nt: TGTGCCACCAGTGGGGCGGGGGGGCCGAGAGATACGCAGTATTTT
j_gene: TRBJ2-7; abundance: -; v_gene: TRBV7-2; d_gene: TRBD1; CDR3aa: CASSLVGQMGEQYF; CDR3nt: TGTGCCAGCAGCTTAGTGGGACAGATGGGCGAGCAGTACTTC